This is a list of T cell receptor beta chains from one sample in a study of blood T cell repertoires in COVID-19. Profiled with immunoSEQ multiplex PCR; TCRdb holds only in-frame clones, not every one. The sample carries roughly 71,000 clones, roughly 88% recorded once. The sample taken for sequencing was peripheral blood. These receptors originate from a man aged 25 to 40 with acute or convalescent COVID-19. Both conserved end residues are part of each CDR3. The D gene is left open where the match is weak. The size field is filled for only some rows; it gives once, few, many or a size class.

size: NA
V: TRBV24-1
D: TRBD1
J: TRBJ1-5
CDR3: CATSDQGAGNQPQHF
DNA: TGTGCCACCAGTGACCAGGGGGCGGGCAATCAGCCCCAGCATTTT

size: NA
V: TRBV14
D: NA
J: TRBJ2-7
CDR3: CASSPRYRDEQYF
DNA: TGTGCCAGCAGCCCAAGATACCGGGACGAGCAGTACTTC

size: NA
V: TRBV5-3
D: TRBD1
J: TRBJ1-4
CDR3: CARSLKNRGNEKLFF
DNA: TGTGCCAGAAGCTTGAAAAACAGGGGGAATGAAAAACTGTTTTTT

size: NA
V: TRBV28
D: NA
J: TRBJ1-4
CDR3: CASSPGQTATNEKLFF
DNA: TGTGCCAGCAGTCCGGGACAAACTGCAACTAATGAAAAACTGTTTTTT

size: NA
V: TRBV6-2/TRBV6-3
D: NA
J: TRBJ1-5
CDR3: CASSYGRPAQHF
DNA: TGTGCCAGCAGTTATGGCCGTCCAGCCCAGCATTTT

size: few
V: TRBV3-1/TRBV3-2
D: NA
J: TRBJ1-2
CDR3: CASSQGGGVGYTF
DNA: TGTGCCAGCAGCCAAGGAGGCGGGGTTGGCTACACCTTC

size: NA
V: TRBV6-5
D: TRBD1
J: TRBJ1-2
CDR3: CASDRGDRGIYGYTF
DNA: TGTGCCAGTGATCGCGGGGACAGGGGAATCTATGGCTACACCTTC

size: NA
V: TRBV5-5
D: NA
J: TRBJ1-1
CDR3: CASSLNRNYGAEAFF
DNA: TGTGCCAGCAGCTTAAACAGGAACTATGGCGCTGAAGCTTTCTTT

size: once
V: TRBV5-4
D: TRBD1
J: TRBJ2-1
CDR3: CASSWPQGDEQFF
DNA: TGTGCCAGCAGCTGGCCACAGGGGGATGAGCAGTTCTTC

size: NA
V: TRBV3-1/TRBV3-2
D: NA
J: TRBJ2-3
CDR3: CASSQYSDTQYF
DNA: TGTGCCAGCAGCCAGTATTCAGATACGCAGTATTTT

size: NA
V: TRBV9
D: NA
J: TRBJ2-2
CDR3: CASSVAARANTGELFF
DNA: TGTGCCAGCAGCGTAGCCGCCAGGGCAAACACCGGGGAGCTGTTTTTT

size: NA
V: TRBV2
D: NA
J: TRBJ1-1
CDR3: CASRPDRTGEAFF
DNA: TGTGCCAGCAGACCGGATAGAACAGGTGAAGCTTTCTTT

size: NA
V: TRBV27
D: TRBD1
J: TRBJ1-5
CDR3: CASSMGQGNQPQHF
DNA: TGTGCCAGCAGTATGGGACAGGGGAATCAGCCCCAGCATTTT

size: NA
V: TRBV6-6
D: TRBD1
J: TRBJ2-2
CDR3: CASCEDRDSGELFF
DNA: TGTGCCAGTTGTGAGGACAGGGACTCGGGGGAGCTGTTTTTT

size: NA
V: TRBV7-8
D: TRBD1
J: TRBJ1-2
CDR3: CASSPDREAGYTF
DNA: TGTGCCAGCAGCCCTGACAGGGAGGCTGGCTACACCTTC

size: NA
V: TRBV15
D: NA
J: TRBJ1-1
CDR3: CATRRRGPDTEAFF
DNA: TGTGCCACCAGGAGGAGGGGCCCCGACACTGAAGCTTTCTTT

size: NA
V: TRBV28
D: NA
J: TRBJ1-2
CDR3: CASSLGEVYGYTF
DNA: TGTGCCAGCAGTTTAGGGGAGGTCTATGGCTACACCTTC

size: once
V: TRBV7-9
D: TRBD1
J: TRBJ1-4
CDR3: CASTSHRGTNEKLFF
DNA: TGTGCCAGCACCTCCCACAGGGGAACTAATGAAAAACTGTTTTTT

size: NA
V: TRBV7-2
D: NA
J: TRBJ2-4
CDR3: CASSPREGGESSPKNIQYF
DNA: TGTGCCAGCAGCCCACGGGAAGGAGGGGAGTCATCCCCCAAAAACATTCAGTACTTC

size: NA
V: TRBV5-1
D: NA
J: TRBJ1-5
CDR3: CASSLNPGDSNQPQHF
DNA: TGCGCCAGCAGCTTGAACCCAGGGGATAGCAATCAGCCCCAGCATTTT

size: NA
V: TRBV6-5
D: NA
J: TRBJ1-1
CDR3: CASSSTQYRFAFF
DNA: TGTGCCAGCAGTTCAACTCAATATCGGTTCGCTTTCTTT

size: NA
V: TRBV4-2
D: TRBD1
J: TRBJ1-3
CDR3: CASSHSRGTGIGNTIYF
DNA: TGTGCCAGCAGCCACTCTCGCGGGACAGGGATTGGAAACACCATATATTTT

size: NA
V: TRBV24-1
D: TRBD1
J: TRBJ2-3
CDR3: CATSGVFGQGAVDTQYF
DNA: TGTGCCACCAGTGGAGTGTTTGGACAGGGGGCCGTAGATACGCAGTATTTT

size: NA
V: TRBV13
D: NA
J: TRBJ2-1
CDR3: CASSSQGINEQFF
DNA: TGTGCCAGCAGCTCCCAGGGTATCAATGAGCAGTTCTTC

size: once
V: TRBV2
D: NA
J: TRBJ1-1
CDR3: CASSELQINTEAFF
DNA: TGTGCCAGCAGTGAATTACAGATTAACACTGAAGCTTTCTTT

size: NA
V: TRBV7-2
D: TRBD2
J: TRBJ2-7
CDR3: CASSLEASGRVVSYEQYF
DNA: TGTGCCAGCAGCTTAGAAGCTAGCGGGAGGGTTGTCTCCTACGAGCAGTACTTC

size: NA
V: TRBV6-1
D: NA
J: TRBJ1-4
CDR3: CASSETRTTNEKLFF
DNA: TGTGCCAGCAGTGAAACGCGAACAACTAATGAAAAACTGTTTTTT